This TCR beta chain originates from a study of T cells in Graves' hyperthyroidism and ophthalmopathy. Researchers took RNA transcripts and amplified the TCR beta CDR3 regions from them. TCR CDR3 regions were first amplified by RT-PCR with HTBI primers. TCRdb analysed the multiplex PCR reads with MiXCR anew, one entry per CDR3 protein. Altogether hundreds of thousands of distinct CDR3 sequences are present, 45% being singletons, with the ten largest covering more than 7%. Whole-study findings and limits: Before onset, ophthalmopathy was predicted by the model a median approximately 6.6 months earlier.

Clinical symptoms, serum thyroxine, TRAb, thyroid ultrasound and orbital computed tomography established diagnosis. This clonotype was found many times. The target antigen is unknown. Germline V CDR1 and CDR2: LNHDA, SQIVND (reference sequence). Trimming took 8 bases from V and 1 from J, leaving 5 bases between them. The CDR3 totals 11 residues. The chain recombines TRBV19 with TRBJ1-1; D is unclear. The TCR originated in an adult man with Graves' disease, either hyperthyroidism or ophthalmopathy (not recorded which). The specimen sequenced was peripheral blood or thyroid tissue (not recorded which). The CDR3 is CASARNTEAFF. CDR3 in DNA: TGTGCCAGTGCGAGGAACACTGAAGCTTTCTTT.